The following is a TCR beta chain sequence with its context. The sample holds a few counts of this clone. Its antigen remains undetermined. Base qualities are not provided; no much larger clone lies one nucleotide away. These data are taken from a study of T cell responses to AZD1222 COVID-19 vaccine (dated by TCRdb to about 2021). Background for the entire study: TCR sequencing was performed for roughly 250 trial participants, of whom about 200 were given two doses of AZD1222 and 26 were given two doses of MenACWY control vaccine. Trial participants were enrolled into age subgroups of 18-55, 56-69 and 70-plus years, which contained about 150, 28 and 57 TCR-sequenced participants, respectively.

The CDR3 regions of human TCRbeta chains were subjected to immunosequencing. Regarding the original processing steps: Repertoire TCRs were matched against a reference library of SARS-CoV-2-specific TCRs generated with the MIRA antigen-specificity platform. Breadth was defined as the fraction of unique TCRs that were SARS-CoV-2-associated. Depth was defined as the fraction of total T cells that were SARS-CoV-2-associated. Using the MIRA data, each spike-specific TCR was mapped to the spike region that the TCR reacts to and placed in a CD4 or CD8 class. Log10-transformed breadth and depth values were compared by one-way ANOVA with Sidak's multiple comparisons tests. TCRdb stores this immuneACCESS table with in-frame sequences only. Part of the clones is absent; in the studies checked, under half of the shortfall reflects unresolved V genes, and no reason is known for the rest. From that table come the V and J calls and clone size; the DNA was used to work out D and trimming. This sample lists tens of thousands of clones; around 93% were detected once. The leading ten clones occupy approximately 8% of the sample.

Broader findings and caveats from the paper: Nearly half of unique spike-specific TCRs reportedly recognized epitopes outside regions mutated in the B.1.351 and B.1.1.7 variants. CD4 TCRs associated with the vaccine covered the entire spike protein, and the dominant responses were in regions 160-218 and 743-854. Because no day 14 peak-response samples were available, the repertoires could be characterized only after the peak T cell response. Most participants were white British and females outnumbered males, and the authors suggested that clonal diversity may have been underestimated. A significant rise in spike-specific TCR breadth and depth was observed after two AZD1222 doses relative to day 0 and relative to MenACWY recipients. The 56-69-year group was small, and its depth increase did not reach significance, likely because of low power. Only five or six AZD1222 recipients were SARS-CoV-2 seropositive at baseline, limiting conclusions about previously exposed vaccinees.

The time point label of this sample denotes: about 28 days (+/-7) after the second vaccine dose. AZD1222 recipients with second doses at about 4 weeks or about 12 weeks were pooled, because spike-specific TCR depth and breadth did not differ between schedules. The vaccinee samples were drawn from two UK trials, COV001 and COV002, one of which was a single-blind randomized controlled phase 2/3 trial testing AZD1222 (ChAdOx1 nCoV-19) in healthy adults. For TCRbeta chain sequencing, PBMC samples were collected from trial participants at day 0 and at day 28 after the second dose. The CDR3, cysteine through phenylalanine, is 16 amino acids long. The DNA shown is the 48-base CDR3, in frame from base 1. CDR1 and CDR2, looked up from the germline V gene, are MGHRA and YSYEKL. At the junction V is shortened by 4 bases and J by 5 bases; bases outside the gene matches: 11.

Material: peripheral blood, obtained 28 days after the second AZD1222 dose. Recombination joined TRBV4-1 with TRBJ2-7; TRBD2 lines up with 10 middle nucleotides. The clonotype comes from an adult who received the AZD1222 COVID-19 vaccine. The CDR3 protein is CASSPLGTSEKNEQYF. The DNA is as follows: TGCGCCAGCAGCCCCCTGGGGACTAGCGAGAAAAACGAGCAGTACTTC.